Each of the 30 T cell receptor beta chains below was sequenced from the same sample in a study of T cell responses to AZD1222 COVID-19 vaccine. Only in-frame clones appear in the TCRdb table, and some are missing; sequencing was by immunoSEQ multiplex PCR. The sample lists roughly 150,000 clones, about 89% occurring once. Sequencing used peripheral blood, obtained 28 days after the second AZD1222 dose. The source is an adult who received the AZD1222 COVID-19 vaccine.

The V and J genes are TRBV27 and TRBJ2-1; 11 nucleotides match TRBD2. This CDR3 has 16 amino acids. The germline V gene encodes CDR1 MNHEY and CDR2 SMNVEV (reference sequence). J lost 5 bases, V lost 5 bases, and 8 bases had no gene match. Here the CDR3 reads CASSARGLAENNEQFF. In DNA, the CDR3 is TGTGCCAGCAGTGCCCGGGGACTAGCGGAGAACAATGAGCAGTTCTTC.

The rearrangement uses TRBV10-3 and TRBJ2-6; D gene unclear. The CDR3 consists of 14 residues. Trimming took 6 bases from V and 1 from J, leaving 7 bases between them. Germline V CDR1 and CDR2: ENHRY, SYGVKD. CDR3 in DNA: TGTGCCATCAGCAGGAAATCTGGGGCCAACGTCCTGACTTTC. It translates to CAISRKSGANVLTF.

This clone was seen just once. The V and J genes are TRBV5-6 and TRBJ1-1; the D gene is possibly TRBD1 (5 bases). CDR3 length: 14 amino acids. V was trimmed by 5 bases and J by 0 bases, leaving 11 bases between them. Germline CDR1 reads SGHDT; CDR2 reads YYEEEE. The CDR3 spells CASSPGAMNTEAFF. The CDR3 nucleotides are TGTGCCAGCAGTCCCGGGGCTATGAACACTGAAGCTTTCTTT.

The chain is built from TRBV19 and TRBJ2-1; 8 bases are a match to TRBD2. V lost 9 bases and J lost 4; bases outside the gene matches: 29. The length of the CDR3 is 21 residues. Germline CDR1 reads LNHDA; CDR2 reads SQIVND (reference sequence). The DNA for the CDR3 is TGTGCCAGCAGAAAGCTCGAGGTGGGGGCGCCTAGCGGGTCTAGTTACAATGAGCAGTTCTTC. The encoded protein is CASRKLEVGAPSGSSYNEQFF.

The chain uses TRBV3-1 (or the pseudogene TRBV3-2) and TRBJ1-4, with 8 bases lining up with TRBD1. The germline gives CDR1 LGHDT, CDR2 YNNKEL (reference sequence). The V and J ends lost 4 bases and 6 bases, in that order; junction bases with no gene match: 7. The CDR3 has 15 amino acids. CDR3 loop: CASSPTTGEDEKLFF. In DNA form, the CDR3 reads TGTGCCAGCAGCCCTACGACAGGGGAAGATGAAAAACTGTTTTTT.

This chain connects TRBV7-7 to TRBJ2-7; 7 nucleotides line up with TRBD1. V was pared by 5 bases and J by 3 bases, with 4 bases of the junction left unmatched. The CDR3 sequence is 13 residues long. The germline CDR1 and CDR2 sequences are SSHAT and FNYEAQ (reference sequence). CDR3 sequence: CASSLGQHYEQYF. The CDR3 DNA follows: TGTGCCAGCAGCCTGGGACAGCACTACGAGCAGTACTTC.

The V and J genes are TRBV3-1 (or the pseudogene TRBV3-2) and TRBJ1-1; a weak D match, TRBD1 (6 bases). V gave up 8 bases and J gave up 8 bases, with 18 bases separating them. Germline values: CDR1 LGHDT, CDR2 YNNKEL (reference sequence). The CDR3 totals 13 residues. CDR3 nucleotides: TGTGCCAGCGAACAGGAGGCAGGGGACGAAGCTTTCTTT. The encoded protein is CASEQEAGDEAFF.

This sequence joins TRBV4-1 and TRBJ2-1; TRBD2 matches 9 bases. The CDR3 spans 15 residues. Trimming removed 0 bases from V and 10 bases from J; junction bases left unmatched: 7. Germline V CDR1 and CDR2: MGHRA, YSYEKL. DNA for the CDR3: TGCGCCAGCAGCCAAGAGGCGGGACTAGCAGGCGAGCAGTTCTTC. Translated, it gives CASSQEAGLAGEQFF.

This chain uses TRBV7-2 with TRBJ2-7; no clear D. The germline V gene encodes CDR1 SGHTA and CDR2 FQGNSA. This CDR3 is 13 amino acids long. Trimming took off 5 bases at V and 3 bases at J, with 11 bases between the two ends. CDR3 loop: CASSPTINYEQYF. DNA of the CDR3: TGTGCCAGCAGCCCTACGATTAACTACGAGCAGTACTTC.

This chain links TRBV5-6 with TRBJ2-1; TRBD1 aligns across 10 bases. The CDR3 spans 16 residues. V shed 2 bases and J 6 bases; nucleotides not matched to a gene: 8. CDR1 is SGHDT, CDR2 YYEEEE, per germline. CDR3 in DNA: TGTGCCAGCAGCTTCAAGAGCGGGACAGGGGCCAATGAGCAGTTCTTC. Its protein is CASSFKSGTGANEQFF. The complete variable domain, with remaining parts taken from reference TRBV5-6 and TRBJ2-1, reads DAGVTQSPTHLIKTRGQQVTLRCSPKSGHDTVSWYQQALGQGPQFIFQYYEEEERQRGNFPDRFSGHQFPNYSSELNVNALLLGDSALYLCASSFKSGTGANEQFFGPGTRLTVL.

In this sample, this clone turned up once. The chain is built from TRBV29-1 and TRBJ1-1; D possibly corresponds to TRBD1 (6 bases). CDR3 size: 12 residues. CDR1 is SQVTM and CDR2 is ANQGSEA in the germline V gene. The V and J ends lost 4 bases and 5 bases respectively, with 11 bases between them. The CDR3 loop reads CSVVGGTTEAFF. Here the CDR3 DNA reads TGCAGCGTTGTGGGGGGGACAACTGAAGCTTTCTTT.

With regard to this clone: The sample contains more than one DNA sequence encoding this CDR3. The rearrangement joins TRBV18 to TRBJ1-2, with D perhaps TRBD1 (5 bases). Trimming removed 3 bases from V and 4 bases from J, with 12 bases in between. This CDR3 comprises 14 residues. Looked up from germline, CDR1 is KGHSH and CDR2 is LQKENI. CDR3 sequence: CASSPQQGGYGYTF. The DNA for the CDR3 is TGTGCCAGCTCACCCCAGCAGGGCGGCTATGGCTACACCTTC.

V usage is TRBV3-1 (or the pseudogene TRBV3-2) and J usage is TRBJ2-5, with 9 nucleotides matching TRBD2. In germline, CDR1 is LGHDT, CDR2 YNNKEL (reference sequence). CDR3 length: 17 residues. Trimming took 1 base from V and 5 from J; bases not matched to a gene: 11. DNA for the CDR3: TGTGCCAGCAGCCAAGTCCTGGTAGCGGGGGATCGGGAGACCCAGTACTTC. Translating gives CASSQVLVAGDRETQYF.

The CDR3 region has the DNA TGTGCCACCGGGTTCACTAATGAAAAACTGTTTTTT. Its protein product is CATGFTNEKLFF. The chain links TRBV2 to TRBJ1-4; D is unresolved. This CDR3 spans 12 amino acids. Trimming left V 10 bases short and J 2 bases short, with 8 bases between. Germline V gene data show CDR1 as SNHLY and CDR2 as FYNNEI.

V usage is TRBV27 and J usage is TRBJ1-2; D call uncertain. The V end was cut by 3 bases, the J end by 1 base, with 6 bases between. This CDR3 region has 13 residues. Germline loops: CDR1 MNHEY, CDR2 SMNVEV (reference sequence). The CDR3 DNA sequence: TGTGCCAGCAGTTTGAAGATTAACTATGGCTACACCTTC. Protein: CASSLKINYGYTF.

The chain employs TRBV5-1 and TRBJ2-2, with a possible D match to TRBD2 (5 bases). V gave up 7 bases and J gave up 2 bases, with 21 bases separating them. The germline V gene encodes CDR1 SGHRS and CDR2 YFSETQ. The CDR3 is 17 residues long. The CDR3 protein is CASRETRSGYNTGELFF. CDR3 DNA sequence: TGCGCCAGCCGCGAAACTAGGTCAGGCTACAACACCGGGGAGCTGTTTTTT. The full variable domain, in which reference TRBV5-1 and TRBJ2-2 provide the parts outside the CDR3, is KAGVTQTPRYLIKTRGQQVTLSCSPISGHRSVSWYQQTPGQGLQFLFEYFSETQRNKGNFPGRFSGRQFSNSRSEMNVSTLELGDSALYLCASRETRSGYNTGELFFGEGSRLTVL.

The CDR3 DNA reads as TGTGCCAGCAGCTCCGCCGGGAATGACTACGAGCAGTACTTC. Its protein product is CASSSAGNDYEQYF. V usage is TRBV7-9 and J usage is TRBJ2-7; TRBD2 is a possible D gene (5 bases). The V end lost 4 bases, the J end lost 3 bases, and 13 bases lay between the germline ends. Germline loops: CDR1 SEHNR, CDR2 FQNEAQ (reference sequence). The CDR3 is 14 residues long.

The J gene is TRBJ2-5, the V gene TRBV5-1; tentative D call: TRBD2 (5 bases). Germline CDR1 SGHRS, CDR2 YFSETQ. V was trimmed by 8 bases and J by 2 bases, leaving 16 bases between them. CDR3 length: 14 amino acids. CDR3 amino acids: CASGTRHIQETQYF. The DNA for the CDR3 is TGCGCCAGTGGCACTAGGCATATACAAGAGACCCAGTACTTC. The full variable domain, with the rest looked up from reference TRBV5-1 and TRBJ2-5, is KAGVTQTPRYLIKTRGQQVTLSCSPISGHRSVSWYQQTPGQGLQFLFEYFSETQRNKGNFPGRFSGRQFSNSRSEMNVSTLELGDSALYLCASGTRHIQETQYFGPGTRLLVL.

This chain connects TRBV28 to TRBJ2-2, with a possible D match to TRBD1 (6 bases). CDR1 and CDR2 (germline): MDHEN, SYDVKM. V lost 3 bases and J 5 bases, leaving 13 bases between the germline ends. CDR3 size: 15 residues. The DNA for the CDR3 is TGTGCCAGCAGTTTTTTGGGACAAATGACCGGGGAGCTGTTTTTT. Encoded protein: CASSFLGQMTGELFF.

This chain links TRBV7-9 with TRBJ2-3; weak D call: TRBD2 (7 bases). The CDR3 is 16 residues long. The germline V gene has CDR1 SEHNR and CDR2 FQNEAQ (reference sequence). The germline V and J ends were trimmed by 1 base and 3 bases, with 14 bases remaining between them. The CDR3 DNA reads TGTGCCAGCAGCTTAGAGGTGGGGGGGCTGACAGATACGCAGTATTTT. Protein: CASSLEVGGLTDTQYF.

The chain combines TRBV4-3 with TRBJ1-2, with 8 bases aligning to TRBD1. The CDR3 contains 16 residues. The germline gives CDR1 LGHNA, CDR2 YSLEER. Losses at the gene ends were 2 bases for V and 4 bases for J; bases not matched to a gene: 9. The CDR3 spells CASSQSFRGLVYGYTF. DNA for the CDR3: TGCGCCAGCAGCCAATCTTTCAGGGGGCTGGTCTATGGCTACACCTTC.

The chain employs TRBV7-2 and TRBJ1-3; D uncertain. The CDR3 length is 15 residues. CDR1 and CDR2 from the germline V gene are SGHTA and FQGNSA. V dropped 1 base and J dropped 4 bases, with 11 bases sitting between them. The CDR3 DNA is TGTGCCAGCAGCTTAGTAATAGGGCAGGGAAACACCATATATTTT. Translated, it gives CASSLVIGQGNTIYF.

The chain recombines TRBV6-1 with TRBJ1-2, with 7 bases matching TRBD1. The CDR3 runs 14 residues. V lost 2 bases, J lost 3 bases, and 3 bases stayed unmatched. Looked up from germline, CDR1 is MNHNS and CDR2 is SASEGT. This chain's CDR3 is CASSESQGDYGYTF. CDR3 nucleotide sequence: TGTGCCAGCAGTGAAAGTCAGGGGGACTATGGCTACACCTTC.

Concerning this clone itself: The identical CDR3 is also encoded by other nucleotide sequences in the sample. This chain joins TRBV19 and TRBJ1-1; 9 bases are a match to TRBD1. Germline lookup yields CDR1 LNHDA and CDR2 SQIVND (reference sequence). The V gene end was trimmed by 6 bases and the J gene end by 1 base; junction bases not matched to a gene: 0. The CDR3 is 13 residues long. For the CDR3, the DNA is TGTGCCAGTAGGGGACAGGGGAACACTGAAGCTTTCTTT. Translating gives CASRGQGNTEAFF.

The chain links TRBV4-1 to TRBJ2-3; D gene uncertain. The germline CDR1 and CDR2 sequences are MGHRA and YSYEKL. CDR3 length: 15 residues. Trimming shortened V by 1 base and J by 4 bases, and 12 bases separated the two germline ends. This chain's CDR3 is CASSQVGRASDTQYF. The CDR3 bases are TGCGCCAGCAGCCAAGTTGGACGGGCCTCAGATACGCAGTATTTT.

The chain joins TRBV6-4 to TRBJ1-4; D remains ambiguous. Deletions cut 5 bases from V and 2 bases from J, with 12 bases between. Germline lookup yields CDR1 MRHNA and CDR2 SNTAGT. The CDR3 covers 15 residues. The CDR3 DNA reads TGTGCCAGCAGTCCTTCGGCGGGGACTAATGAAAAACTGTTTTTT. Protein: CASSPSAGTNEKLFF.

The rearrangement uses TRBV29-1 and TRBJ1-1; D gene uncertain. Germline V gene data show CDR1 as SQVTM and CDR2 as ANQGSEA. Trimming took off 3 bases at V and 1 base at J, with 6 bases between the two ends. The CDR3 runs 12 residues. The CDR3 sequence is CSVDGQNTEAFF. Written as DNA, the CDR3 is TGCAGCGTTGACGGCCAGAACACTGAAGCTTTCTTT.

CDR3 sequence: CAISVDPAGTQYF. CDR3 nucleotides: TGTGCCATCAGTGTCGACCCAGCAGGGACCCAGTACTTC. V usage is TRBV10-3 and J usage is TRBJ2-5; D gene unclear. CDR3 length: 13 amino acids. V was clipped by 4 bases and J by 7 bases, with 13 bases between them. Germline values: CDR1 ENHRY, CDR2 SYGVKD.

The chain couples TRBV18 to TRBJ2-1, with a weak D call TRBD2 (5 bases). The V and J ends lost 6 bases and 0 bases respectively, with 12 bases between them. The CDR3 length is 15 residues. Germline V gives CDR1 KGHSH, CDR2 LQKENI. This CDR3 reads CASSEYSGSYNEQFF. The CDR3 nucleotides read TGTGCCAGCTCGGAGTACAGCGGCTCCTACAATGAGCAGTTCTTC.

This chain uses TRBV11-2 with TRBJ1-6; D gene ambiguous. Germline V CDR1 and CDR2: SGHAT, FQNNGV. Trimming shortened V by 0 bases and J by 7 bases, and 4 bases separated the two germline ends. The CDR3 has 13 residues. CDR3 protein: CASSLEKNSPLHF. The CDR3 DNA sequence: TGTGCCAGCAGCTTAGAAAAAAATTCACCCCTCCACTTT.